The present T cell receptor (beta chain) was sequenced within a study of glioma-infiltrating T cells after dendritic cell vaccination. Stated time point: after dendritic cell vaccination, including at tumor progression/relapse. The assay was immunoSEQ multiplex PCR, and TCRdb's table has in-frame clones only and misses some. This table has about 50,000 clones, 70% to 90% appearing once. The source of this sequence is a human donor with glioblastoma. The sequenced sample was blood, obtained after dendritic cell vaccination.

The CDR3 is CASSPREKYNEQFF. The CDR3 nucleotides read TGTGCCAGCTCACCGCGGGAAAAATACAATGAGCAGTTCTTC. The V call is TRBV18, the J call TRBJ2-1, with TRBD2 as a possible D gene (6 bases). V lost 3 bases and J lost 4, with 10 bases in between. Germline V lookup: CDR1 KGHSH, CDR2 LQKENI. The CDR3 is 14 amino acids.